The 24 T cell receptor beta chains below were found in one sample sequenced in a study of shared clonotypes between healthy human individuals. The naive CD8 subset, CD45RO-negative cells positively selected for CCR7, excluded terminally differentiated effector memory CD45RA+ cells. Produced via immunoSEQ multiplex PCR; TCRdb's table is partial and in-frame only. The table records roughly 2 million clones, around 96% of them present only once. The sample taken for sequencing was naive CD8+ T cells sorted from blood. The receptors derive from a man aged 18 to 29 in good health.

The J gene is TRBJ1-2, the V gene TRBV13; 11 bases agree with TRBD1. The V gene end was trimmed by 8 bases and the J gene end by 2 bases; junction bases not matched to a gene: 4. This CDR3 contains 14 residues. The V gene's germline CDR1 is PRHDT and CDR2 FYEKMQ (reference sequence). In DNA, the CDR3 is TGTGCCAGCGAGGACAGGGGGCTGAACTATGGCTACACCTTC. This codes for CASEDRGLNYGYTF. Drawing the rest from reference TRBV13 and TRBJ1-2, the complete variable domain is AAGVIQSPRHLIKEKRETATLKCYPIPRHDTVYWYQQGPGQDPQFLISFYEKMQSDKGSIPDRFSAQQFSDYHSELNMSSLELGDSALYFCASEDRGLNYGYTFGSGTRLTVV.

CDR3 residues: CSVMASFGGTGELFF. The DNA of the CDR3 is TGCAGCGTTATGGCAAGTTTTGGGGGTACCGGGGAGCTGTTTTTT. The rearrangement joins TRBV29-1 to TRBJ2-2; either TRBD1 or TRBD2 may fit D (5 bases each). V was shortened by 5 bases and J by 5 bases, with 18 bases between the two germline ends. Germline assignment: CDR1 SQVTM and CDR2 ANQGSEA. The CDR3 length is 15 residues.

V and J are TRBV19 and TRBJ2-3, with D perhaps TRBD1 (6 bases). The CDR3 runs 16 residues. CDR1 and CDR2 from the germline V gene are LNHDA and SQIVND (reference sequence). Trimming took 3 bases from V and 2 from J, leaving 15 bases between them. CDR3 amino acids: CASSIPQGWDTDTQYF. The CDR3 region has the DNA TGTGCCAGTAGTATCCCACAGGGTTGGGACACAGATACGCAGTATTTT.

This sequence joins TRBV2 and TRBJ2-7; tentatively, D is TRBD2 (7 bases). CDR1 and CDR2 (germline): SNHLY, FYNNEI. CDR3 length: 15 amino acids. Trimming took 4 bases from V and 5 from J, leaving 18 bases between them. The CDR3 protein is CASSAPEGEGDEQYF. For the CDR3, the DNA is TGTGCCAGCAGTGCCCCGGAGGGGGAGGGCGACGAGCAGTACTTC. The whole variable domain, filled in from reference TRBV2 and TRBJ2-7, reads EPEVTQTPSHQVTQMGQEVILRCVPISNHLYFYWYRQILGQKVEFLVSFYNNEISEKSEIFDDQFSVERPDGSNFTLKIRSTKLEDSAMYFCASSAPEGEGDEQYFGPGTRLTVT.

The chain recombines TRBV30 with TRBJ1-2, with D hard to call. The CDR3 runs 13 residues. Germline values: CDR1 GTSNPN, CDR2 SVGIG (reference sequence). V was trimmed by 0 bases and J by 4 bases, leaving 9 bases between them. The CDR3 coding sequence is TGTGCCTGGAGTGTAGGTCCGTCCTATGGCTACACCTTC. Amino acid sequence: CAWSVGPSYGYTF.

The chain links TRBV28 to TRBJ1-1, with unresolved D. Deletions cut 1 base from V and 4 bases from J, with 13 bases between. Looked up from germline, CDR1 is MDHEN and CDR2 is SYDVKM. The CDR3 runs 15 residues. The CDR3 region has the DNA TGTGCCAGCAGTTTATTTGCGATGGGGAGCACTGAAGCTTTCTTT. It translates to CASSLFAMGSTEAFF.

The chain combines TRBV7-2 with TRBJ2-7, with TRBD2 identical over 7 bases. Germline V gene data show CDR1 as SGHTA and CDR2 as FQGNSA. The CDR3 is made up of 14 amino acids. J gave up 5 bases and V 2 bases, and 6 bases lay outside the gene matches. DNA for the CDR3: TGTGCCAGCAGCTTACTCGGGAGGTCAGACGAGCAGTACTTC. This encodes CASSLLGRSDEQYF.

The chain links TRBV4-1 to TRBJ1-5, with 7 bases lining up with TRBD1. The CDR3 has 17 residues. Germline CDR1 MGHRA, CDR2 YSYEKL. The ends lost 0 bases at V and 5 bases at J; junction bases unmatched: 10. The CDR3 DNA sequence: TGCGCCAGCAGCCAAGATTTCGGGGACAGAGCCGATCAGCCCCAGCATTTT. Translating gives CASSQDFGDRADQPQHF.

With respect to this clone: The junction differs from germline at one of its ends, possibly a read error. This chain uses TRBV7-9 with TRBJ2-2, with 10 bases identical to TRBD1. Germline values: CDR1 SEHNR, CDR2 FQNEAQ (reference sequence). The CDR3 covers 18 residues. The CDR3 protein is CDSSLIRPGTGATGELFF. The CDR3, as DNA: TGTGACAGCAGCTTAATCAGGCCGGGGACAGGGGCCACCGGGGAGCTGTTTTTT.

V is TRBV2 and J is TRBJ2-2; TRBD1 agrees at 7 bases. CDR3 size: 16 residues. The V gene end was trimmed by 5 bases and the J gene end by 4 bases; junction bases not matched to a gene: 10. Germline assignment: CDR1 SNHLY and CDR2 FYNNEI. CDR3 coding DNA: TGTGCCAGCAGTCGTATACAGGGGTCCCTCACCGGGGAGCTGTTTTTT. As protein: CASSRIQGSLTGELFF.

The J gene is TRBJ2-7, the V gene TRBV10-2; 7 bases agree with TRBD2. With 7 bases clipped from V and 0 bases from J, the junction kept 9 bases outside the gene matches. The germline V gene has CDR1 WSHSY and CDR2 SAAADI. The CDR3 is made up of 15 amino acids. The CDR3: CASMPGGVGSYEQYF. The CDR3 nucleotides are TGCGCCAGCATGCCGGGAGGCGTAGGCTCCTACGAGCAGTACTTC.

The genes are TRBV9 and TRBJ1-6; the match to TRBD1 covers 9 bases. Germline assignment: CDR1 SGDLS and CDR2 YYNGEE. Trimming at V came to 6 bases and at J to 2 bases, leaving 6 bases not matched to a gene. This CDR3 contains 16 residues. CDR3 bases: TGTGCCAGCACCGCCGGGACAGGGCCCTATAATTCACCCCTCCACTTT. Amino acid sequence: CASTAGTGPYNSPLHF. Variable domain in full (rest from reference TRBV9 and TRBJ1-6): DSGVTQTPKHLITATGQRVTLRCSPRSGDLSVYWYQQSLDQGLQFLIQYYNGEERAKGNILERFSAQQFPDLHSELNLSSLELGDSALYFCASTAGTGPYNSPLHFGNGTRLTVT.

Worth noting for this clone: The identical CDR3 is also encoded by other nucleotide sequences in the sample. The genes are TRBV19 and TRBJ2-7, with TRBD1 identical over 8 bases. CDR3 size: 14 residues. Germline V lookup: CDR1 LNHDA, CDR2 SQIVND (reference sequence). V shed 5 bases and J 2 bases; nucleotides not matched to a gene: 5. The CDR3 coding sequence is TGTGCCAGTAGTCCCGGACAGGGCACCTACGAGCAGTACTTC. Translation: CASSPGQGTYEQYF.

In nucleotides, the CDR3 is TGTGCCATCAGTGGTCCGGGAGGGTTCGCTTTTGAGGGCTACACCTTC. It encodes CAISGPGGFAFEGYTF. The V and J genes are TRBV10-3 and TRBJ1-2; unclear D gene. The CDR3 spans 16 residues. V was clipped by 4 bases and J by 8 bases, with 23 bases between them. Germline lookup yields CDR1 ENHRY and CDR2 SYGVKD.

This chain joins TRBV4-1 and TRBJ2-2; the match to TRBD2 covers 9 bases. After removal of 3 bases from V and 7 bases from J, the junction contained 9 bases not matched to a gene. This CDR3 comprises 16 residues. Germline V gene data show CDR1 as MGHRA and CDR2 as YSYEKL. The CDR3 DNA reads as TGCGCCAGCAGCCATCGCGCTAGCGGGAACGACGGGGAGCTGTTTTTT. Translation gives CASSHRASGNDGELFF.

The rearrangement uses TRBV18 and TRBJ2-7; the D gene is possibly TRBD2 (6 bases). Trimming took 4 bases from V and 6 from J, leaving 19 bases between them. Germline V gene sequence: CDR1 KGHSH, CDR2 LQKENI. The CDR3 totals 15 residues. The chain's CDR3 is CASSLSGLPLGEQYF. The CDR3 coding sequence is TGTGCCAGCTCACTATCGGGACTCCCTTTGGGCGAGCAGTACTTC. Full variable domain (rest looked up from reference TRBV18 and TRBJ2-7): NAGVMQNPRHLVRRRGQEARLRCSPMKGHSHVYWYRQLPEEGLKFMVYLQKENIIDESGMPKERFSAEFPKEGPSILRIQQVVRGDSAAYFCASSLSGLPLGEQYFGPGTRLTVT.

The V and J genes are TRBV7-9 and TRBJ2-7; D is unclear. Trimming stripped 5 bases from V and 5 bases from J, with 10 bases between. The germline CDR1 and CDR2 sequences are SEHNR and FQNEAQ (reference sequence). The CDR3 totals 12 residues. CDR3 DNA: TGTGCCAGCAGCCCCGGGCCCCACGAGCAGTACTTC. Translated: CASSPGPHEQYF.

The chain employs TRBV9 and TRBJ2-4, with 14 bases aligning to TRBD2. Trimming took 4 bases from V and 5 from J; bases not matched to a gene: 2. In germline, CDR1 is SGDLS, CDR2 YYNGEE. The CDR3 spans 15 residues. The CDR3 reads CASSSGLAGENIQYF. DNA for the CDR3: TGTGCCAGCAGCTCGGGACTAGCGGGAGAAAACATTCAGTACTTC.

The V and J genes are TRBV28 and TRBJ1-2; a possible D gene is TRBD1 (6 bases). CDR1 MDHEN and CDR2 SYDVKM come from the germline V gene. The CDR3 length is 18 residues. The ends were cut back, 3 bases at V and 8 bases at J, with 28 bases in the middle. Written as DNA, the CDR3 is TGTGCCAGCAGTTTCCCTCTCCGCTTACCTTCAGGGGTTGACGGCTACACCTTC. It is translated as CASSFPLRLPSGVDGYTF.

V gene TRBV7-6 combines with J gene TRBJ2-7; D not resolved. CDR1 and CDR2 (germline): SGHVS, FNYEAQ. Trimming took 4 bases from V and 6 from J, leaving 7 bases between them. The CDR3 runs 11 residues. CDR3 in DNA: TGTGCCAGCAGCTCGGTAGGCGAGCAGTACTTC. As protein: CASSSVGEQYF.

The chain recombines TRBV19 with TRBJ2-6; D call uncertain. The CDR3 runs 15 residues. Per germline, CDR1 LNHDA and CDR2 SQIVND (reference sequence). The V and J ends lost 5 bases and 1 base respectively, with 9 bases between them. CDR3 DNA: TGTGCCAGTAGTGCTAGTTTATCTGGGGCCAACGTCCTGACTTTC. This gives the protein CASSASLSGANVLTF.

The J gene is TRBJ2-6, the V gene TRBV4-1; 10 bases match TRBD1. CDR3 size: 18 residues. Germline V gene lookup returns CDR1 MGHRA and CDR2 YSYEKL. With V trimmed by 1 base and J by 2 bases, 5 bases remained unmatched. The DNA for the CDR3 is TGCGCCAGCAGCCAAGTGAGAGGACAGGGGGCTGGGGCCAACGTCCTGACTTTC. This gives the protein CASSQVRGQGAGANVLTF.

The chain has TRBV7-2 and TRBJ2-5, with TRBD2 matching 16 bases. The germline gives CDR1 SGHTA, CDR2 FQGNSA. The CDR3 consists of 19 residues. V shed 3 bases, J shed 6 bases, and the junction held 13 bases outside the gene matches. CDR3 sequence: CASSFTAGTSGRATKTQYF. The DNA of the CDR3 is TGTGCCAGCAGCTTTACGGCCGGGACTAGCGGGAGGGCCACAAAGACCCAGTACTTC.

This rearrangement joins TRBV15 to TRBJ1-5; maybe TRBD1 (6 bases). Looked up from germline, CDR1 is LNHNV and CDR2 is YYDKDF (reference sequence). The CDR3 covers 17 residues. V lost 1 base and J lost 0, with 13 bases in between. CDR3 sequence (DNA): TGTGCCACCAGCAGAGGGACAGAGGCCTATAGCAATCAGCCCCAGCATTTT. Its protein product is CATSRGTEAYSNQPQHF.